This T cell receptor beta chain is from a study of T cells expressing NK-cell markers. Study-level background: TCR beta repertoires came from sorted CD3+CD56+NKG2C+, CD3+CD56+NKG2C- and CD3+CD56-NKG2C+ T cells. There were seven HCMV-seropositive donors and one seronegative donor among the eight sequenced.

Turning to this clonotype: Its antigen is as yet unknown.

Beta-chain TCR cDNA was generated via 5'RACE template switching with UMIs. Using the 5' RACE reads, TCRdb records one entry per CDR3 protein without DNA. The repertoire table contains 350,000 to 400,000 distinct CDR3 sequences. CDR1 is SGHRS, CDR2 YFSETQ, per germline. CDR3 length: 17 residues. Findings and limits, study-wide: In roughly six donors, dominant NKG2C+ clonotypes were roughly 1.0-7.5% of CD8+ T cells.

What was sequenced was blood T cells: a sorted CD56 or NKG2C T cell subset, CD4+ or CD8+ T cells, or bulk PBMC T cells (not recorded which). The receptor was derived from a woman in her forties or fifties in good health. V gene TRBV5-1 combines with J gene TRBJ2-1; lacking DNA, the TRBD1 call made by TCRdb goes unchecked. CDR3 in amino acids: CASSTSRGGQATNEQFF.